A single sample gave rise to the 14 T cell receptor beta chains below, sequenced in a study of shared clonotypes between healthy human individuals. The method was immunoSEQ multiplex PCR; TCRdb's version includes in-frame clones alone and lacks a portion of them. Among about half a million clones listed, 65% to 85% were seen once. Sequenced material: PBMCs. Source of these receptors: a woman in her 40s in good health. Some clones in this sample may be carry-over from other donors' samples.

The chain has TRBV5-6 and TRBJ1-5; unclear D gene. Deletions cut 0 bases from V and 5 bases from J, with 12 bases between. CDR1 SGHDT and CDR2 YYEEEE come from the germline V gene. The CDR3 is 15 amino acids. The CDR3: CASSLAGRGYQPQHF. DNA of the CDR3: TGTGCCAGCAGCTTGGCGGGCCGAGGCTATCAGCCCCAGCATTTT. Variable domain in full (rest from reference TRBV5-6 and TRBJ1-5): DAGVTQSPTHLIKTRGQQVTLRCSPKSGHDTVSWYQQALGQGPQFIFQYYEEEERQRGNFPDRFSGHQFPNYSSELNVNALLLGDSALYLCASSLAGRGYQPQHFGDGTRLSIL.

The chain uses TRBV2 and TRBJ2-1, with 9 bases identical to TRBD1. The CDR3 contains 15 residues. Germline lookup yields CDR1 SNHLY and CDR2 FYNNEI. The trim removed 5 bases at V and 9 bases at J, leaving 11 bases unmatched. CDR3 nucleotide sequence: TGTGCCAGCAGTCCTAGGGGACAGGGCGGGGGTGAGCAGTTCTTC. Its translation: CASSPRGQGGGEQFF.

The chain couples TRBV7-2 to TRBJ1-3; D call uncertain. Trimming left V 5 bases short and J 0 bases short, with 8 bases between. The CDR3 is 14 amino acids. Germline values: CDR1 SGHTA, CDR2 FQGNSA. CDR3 loop: CASSTTISGNTIYF. The CDR3 nucleotides read TGTGCCAGCAGCACGACTATCTCTGGAAACACCATATATTTT.

This clone occurred a few times. The chain employs TRBV10-1 and TRBJ1-2; the D is unclear. The germline V gene has CDR1 WNHNN and CDR2 SYGVQD (reference sequence). The CDR3 extends over 13 amino acids. Trimming removed 3 bases at V and 4 bases at J, with 9 bases between. CDR3 DNA sequence: TGCGCCAGCAGTGATTGGGGAGGCTATGGCTACACCTTC. This sequence encodes CASSDWGGYGYTF.

This sequence joins TRBV5-1 and TRBJ1-1; TRBD1 might be the D (5 bases). The germline CDR1 and CDR2 sequences are SGHRS and YFSETQ. V dropped 1 base and J dropped 1 base, with 11 bases sitting between them. This CDR3 has 15 residues. CDR3 in amino acids: CASSLNGARNTEAFF. DNA of the CDR3: TGCGCCAGCAGCTTGAATGGGGCGCGGAACACTGAAGCTTTCTTT.

In its sample, this clone was seen many times. The chain recombines TRBV2 with TRBJ1-1, with D perhaps TRBD1 (5 bases). Germline assignment: CDR1 SNHLY and CDR2 FYNNEI. Trimming took off 8 bases at V and 1 base at J, with 14 bases between the two ends. This CDR3 has 14 residues. This chain's CDR3 is CASGKWQGNTEAFF. In nucleotides, the CDR3 is TGTGCCAGCGGTAAGTGGCAGGGGAACACTGAAGCTTTCTTT.

The V and J genes are TRBV28 and TRBJ2-7; D may be TRBD2 (5 bases). Per the germline V gene, CDR1 is MDHEN and CDR2 is SYDVKM. With 1 base removed from V and 2 bases from J, the gap between germline ends came to 9 bases. The CDR3 contains 14 residues. This chain's CDR3 is CASSLFSGTYEQYF. CDR3 DNA sequence: TGTGCCAGCAGTTTATTCTCGGGAACCTACGAGCAGTACTTC.

This clone was observed once. One base separates it from a far larger clone, so it is likely a read error. The chain recombines TRBV28 with TRBJ1-4; tentative D call: TRBD1 (5 bases). This CDR3 spans 14 amino acids. Germline CDR1 is MDHEN and CDR2 is SYDVKM. The CDR3 protein is CAGSLRRVEEKLFF. The CDR3 region has the DNA TGTGCCGGCAGCCTCCGCAGGGTGGAGGAAAAACTGTTTTTT. Looking up the rest from reference TRBV28 and TRBJ1-4 gives the full variable domain: DVKVTQSSRYLVKRTGEKVFLECVQDMDHENMFWYRQDPGLGLRLIYFSYDVKMKEKGDIPEGYSVSREKKERFSLILESASTNQTSMYLCAGSLRRVEEKLFFGSGTQLSVL.

This clone appeared once. Since a far larger clone is one base different, this is likely a read error. Distinct nucleotide sequences in the sample also encode this CDR3. J is TRBJ2-3 and V is TRBV5-6, with unresolved D. The CDR3 loop spans 13 amino acids. The germline V gene encodes CDR1 SGHDT and CDR2 YYEEEE. CDR3: CASRDWATDTQYF. Written as DNA, the CDR3 is TGTGCCAGCAGAGATTGGGCCACAGATACGCAGTACTTT. The full variable domain, in which reference TRBV5-6 and TRBJ2-3 provide the parts outside the CDR3, is DAGVTQSPTHLIKTRGQQVTLRCSPKSGHDTVSWYQQALGQGPQFIFQYYEEEERQRGNFPDRFSGHQFPNYSSELNVNALLLGDSALYLCASRDWATDTQYFGPGTRLTVL.

The J gene is TRBJ2-7, the V gene TRBV5-1, with D perhaps matching TRBD1 or TRBD2 (6 bases each). Between the trimmed V and J ends, which lost 4 bases and 6 bases, there was a span of 17 bases. The CDR3 has 14 amino acids. Per the germline V gene, CDR1 is SGHRS and CDR2 is YFSETQ. In DNA, the CDR3 is TGCGCCAGCAGCGGTCTAGGGGGGCAGGTCGAGCAGTACTTC. Residues: CASSGLGGQVEQYF.

The V gene is TRBV30, the J gene TRBJ2-1; 9 bases map to TRBD1. Germline CDR1 reads GTSNPN; CDR2 reads SVGIG (reference sequence). There are 14 residues in the CDR3. V was clipped by 0 bases and J by 5 bases; unmatched bases: 2. The CDR3 nucleotides read TGTGCCTGGAGTGTAGGGACAGGGAACAATGAGCAGTTCTTC. Protein: CAWSVGTGNNEQFF.

This clone has only one observation. The chain is built from TRBV9 and TRBJ2-3, with D perhaps TRBD1 or TRBD2 (5 bases each). Germline V gene lookup returns CDR1 SGDLS and CDR2 YYNGEE. Trimming stripped 1 base from V and 5 bases from J, with 14 bases between. CDR3 length equals 15 residues. The CDR3 sequence is CASSVRALRGDTQYF. CDR3 sequence (DNA): TGTGCCAGCAGCGTACGGGCTTTGAGGGGAGATACGCAGTATTTT.

Remarks on this clone: A clone one base away is much larger, so this may be a read error. J is TRBJ2-2 and V is TRBV7-2; 15 nucleotides agree with TRBD2. This CDR3 region has 17 residues. The ends lost 3 bases at V and 5 bases at J; junction bases unmatched: 4. Germline loops: CDR1 SGHTA, CDR2 FQGNSA. DNA for the CDR3: TGTACCAGCAGCTTGGGACTAGCGGGAGGATCGACCGGGGAGCTGTTTTTT. Translated: CTSSLGLAGGSTGELFF. The full variable domain, with the rest looked up from reference TRBV7-2 and TRBJ2-2, is GAGVSQSPSNKVTEKGKDVELRCDPISGHTALYWYRQSLGQGLEFLIYFQGNSAPDKSGLPSDRFSAERTGGSVSTLTIQRTQQEDSAVYLCTSSLGLAGGSTGELFFGEGSRLTVL.

The V and J genes are TRBV30 and TRBJ1-5; D gene ambiguous. The CDR3 is 14 amino acids. Trimming cost V 1 base and J 6 bases, with 13 bases left between them. The germline V gene has CDR1 GTSNPN and CDR2 SVGIG (reference sequence). The CDR3 region has the DNA TGTGCCTGGAGTGGATCGGGGAGGCGTCAGCCCCAGCATTTT. This gives the protein CAWSGSGRRQPQHF.